This is a list of T cell receptor beta chains from one sample in a study of OX40 agonist ivuxolimab in advanced cancers. The protocol was immunoSEQ multiplex PCR, while the TCRdb copy is restricted to in-frame clones and leaves out a portion. The data hold some 30,000 clones, with approximately 90% observed a single time. Specimen: CD4+ or CD8+ T cells sorted from blood, collected in a trial of the OX40 agonist ivuxolimab. These receptors were collected from an adult with an advanced solid tumor such as melanoma, head and neck, liver or kidney cancer. The CDR3 runs from the conserved cysteine through the conserved F or W. A D gene is named only where the DNA matches it firmly. Clone size is not always given. Where it is, it says once, few, many or a class for expanded clones.

. | . | TRBJ2-1 | TRBV11-2 | CASSLVYGGRSYNEQFF | TGTGCCAGCAGCTTAGTGTACGGGGGTCGCTCCTACAATGAGCAGTTCTTC
. | TRBD2 | TRBJ2-7 | TRBV7-2 | CASSLAASGYEQYF | TGTGCCAGCAGCTTAGCAGCTAGCGGCTACGAGCAGTACTTC
. | . | TRBJ2-1 | TRBV27 | CASSLASGEQFF | TGTGCCAGCAGTTTGGCTTCCGGTGAGCAGTTCTTC
. | TRBD2 | TRBJ2-1 | TRBV9 | CASSEASGSSYNEQFF | TGTGCCAGCAGCGAGGCTAGCGGGAGCTCCTACAATGAGCAGTTCTTC
. | . | TRBJ2-1 | TRBV7-8 | CASSLLGRSSYNEQFF | TGTGCCAGCAGCTTATTAGGCAGAAGCTCCTACAATGAGCAGTTCTTC
. | . | TRBJ2-7 | TRBV27 | CASRPSGYYEQYF | TGTGCCAGCAGACCCAGCGGGTACTACGAGCAGTACTTC
. | . | TRBJ2-1 | TRBV5-6 | CASIYPGGSSSYNEQFF | TGTGCCAGCATCTACCCCGGGGGCAGCAGCTCCTACAATGAGCAGTTCTTC
. | . | TRBJ2-6 | TRBV28 | CASSLRRRANVLTF | TGTGCCAGCAGTTTGCGACGAAGGGCCAACGTCCTGACTTTC
. | TRBD2 | TRBJ2-2 | TRBV6-5 | CASSGGTITGELFF | TGTGCCAGCAGTGGCGGGACTATTACCGGGGAGCTGTTTTTT
. | . | TRBJ2-1 | TRBV27 | CASSFSSPGTYNEQFF | TGTGCCAGCAGTTTTAGCTCCCCGGGTACCTACAATGAGCAGTTCTTC
. | . | TRBJ2-2 | TRBV12-5 | CASGPEGSRTKLFF | TGTGCTAGTGGCCCAGAGGGGAGTAGGACCAAGCTGTTTTTT
. | . | TRBJ2-7 | TRBV6-1 | CASSTGSYEQYF | TGTGCCAGCAGTACAGGGTCCTACGAGCAGTACTTC
. | . | TRBJ1-4 | TRBV23-1 | CASSRSPGRNNEKLFF | TGCGCCAGCAGTCGGTCCCCGGGACGGAACAATGAAAAACTGTTTTTT
few | . | TRBJ2-3 | TRBV13 | CASSLPSDGDTQYF | TGTGCCAGCAGCTTACCCTCCGACGGGGATACGCAGTATTTT
. | . | TRBJ2-3 | TRBV7-7 | CASSSRGGLDTQYF | TGTGCCAGCAGCTCCCGCGGGGGCTTGGATACGCAGTATTTT
. | . | TRBJ1-1 | TRBV7-9 | CASSWIFVGGPKNTEAFF | TGTGCCAGCAGCTGGATCTTCGTGGGGGGACCGAAGAACACTGAAGCTTTCTTT
. | TRBD1 | TRBJ2-1 | TRBV29-1 | CSVLTGASNEQFF | TGCAGCGTATTGACAGGGGCTTCTAATGAGCAGTTCTTC
. | TRBD1 | TRBJ2-5 | TRBV9 | CASSVAGGFQETQYF | TGTGCCAGCAGCGTAGCAGGGGGCTTTCAAGAGACCCAGTACTTC
. | TRBD1 | TRBJ2-5 | TRBV5-6 | CASSLGDSQETQYF | TGTGCCAGCAGCTTAGGGGACAGTCAAGAGACCCAGTACTTC
. | TRBD2 | TRBJ2-3 | TRBV10-3 | CAISEVAGDSDTQYF | TGTGCCATCAGTGAAGTGGCGGGAGATTCAGATACGCAGTATTTT
once | . | TRBJ2-7 | TRBV4-2 | CASSQDYEQYF | TGTGCCAGCAGCCAAGACTACGAGCAGTACTTC
. | TRBD1 | TRBJ2-5 | TRBV7-9 | CATMSPQGTGFEETQYF | TGTGCCACCATGAGCCCCCAAGGGACAGGATTTGAAGAGACCCAGTACTTC
. | . | TRBJ1-2 | TRBV27 | CASSGYSGGSGDYGYTF | TGTGCCAGCAGTGGATACAGTGGGGGTAGTGGAGACTATGGCTACACCTTC
. | . | TRBJ2-7 | TRBV9 | CASSPSGGLYEQYF | TGTGCCAGCAGCCCATCAGGAGGGCTCTACGAGCAGTACTTC
. | TRBD1 | TRBJ2-7 | TRBV5-1 | CASSDGTGFYEQYF | TGCGCCAGCTCGGACGGGACAGGGTTCTACGAGCAGTACTTC
. | TRBD2 | TRBJ2-1 | TRBV19 | CASRTHASGRGEQFF | TGTGCCAGTAGAACGCATGCTAGCGGGAGAGGTGAGCAGTTCTTC
. | . | TRBJ1-3 | TRBV10-1 | CARRGFVGNTIYF | TGCGCCAGGAGGGGGTTCGTCGGAAACACCATATATTTT
. | . | TRBJ2-7 | TRBV21-1 | CASSKPGEGYEQYF | TGTGCCAGCAGCAAACCCGGAGAAGGCTACGAGCAGTACTTC